This TCR beta chain was recovered during a study of blood T cell repertoires in COVID-19. For the study at large: Sites across the United States, Italy and Spain contributed samples from acute and convalescent COVID-19. From T cells, B-cell-depleted T cells, or PBMCs came the material, which was cDNA or gDNA.

Per the original data handling: Amplification of reference gene primers provided the estimated nucleated cell counts. Sequenced by immunoSEQ multiplex PCR; TCRdb stores in-frame clones only, minus some. V, J and clone size were drawn from that table, and D and trimming were deduced from the DNA. The table has 90,000 to 120,000 clones, 60% to 85% seen once. Per germline, CDR1 ENHRY and CDR2 SYGVKD. This CDR3 is built from 12 residues. The J segment lost 4 bases and the V segment lost 10 bases, leaving 7 bases of the junction unmatched. The rearrangement joins TRBV10-3 to TRBJ2-7, with TRBD1 matching over 7 bases. The TCR originated in a man between 65 and 85 years old with acute or convalescent COVID-19. The sample consisted of peripheral blood. The CDR3 DNA is TGTGCCAGCAGACAGGGCCCATACGAGCAGTACTTC. This codes for CASRQGPYEQYF.